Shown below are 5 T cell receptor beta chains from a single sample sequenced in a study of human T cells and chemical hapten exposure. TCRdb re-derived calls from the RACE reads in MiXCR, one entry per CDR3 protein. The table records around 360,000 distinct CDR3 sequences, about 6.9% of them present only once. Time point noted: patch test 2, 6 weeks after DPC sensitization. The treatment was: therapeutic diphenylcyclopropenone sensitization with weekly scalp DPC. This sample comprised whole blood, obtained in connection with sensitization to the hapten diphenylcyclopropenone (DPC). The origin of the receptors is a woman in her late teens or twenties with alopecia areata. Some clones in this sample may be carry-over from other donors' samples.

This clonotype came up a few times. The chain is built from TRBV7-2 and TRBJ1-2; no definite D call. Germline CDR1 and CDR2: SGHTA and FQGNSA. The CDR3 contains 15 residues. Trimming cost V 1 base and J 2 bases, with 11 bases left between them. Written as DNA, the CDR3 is TGTGCCAGCAGCTTAGTAAGCCAAGCCAACTATGGCTACACCTTC. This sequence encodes CASSLVSQANYGYTF. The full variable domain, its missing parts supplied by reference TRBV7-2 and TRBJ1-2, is GAGVSQSPSNKVTEKGKDVELRCDPISGHTALYWYRQSLGQGLEFLIYFQGNSAPDKSGLPSDRFSAERTGGSVSTLTIQRTQQEDSAVYLCASSLVSQANYGYTFGSGTRLTVV.

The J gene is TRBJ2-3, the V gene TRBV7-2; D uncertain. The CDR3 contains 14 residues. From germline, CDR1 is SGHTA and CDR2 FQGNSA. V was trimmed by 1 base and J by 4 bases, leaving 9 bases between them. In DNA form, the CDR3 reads TGTGCCAGCAGCTTAGTGGGTGAGGCAGATACGCAGTATTTT. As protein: CASSLVGEADTQYF.

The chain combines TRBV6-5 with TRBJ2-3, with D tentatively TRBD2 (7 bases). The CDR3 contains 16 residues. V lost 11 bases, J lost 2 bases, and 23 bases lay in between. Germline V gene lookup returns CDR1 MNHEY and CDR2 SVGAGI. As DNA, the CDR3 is TGTGCCGTTTCACTTTCGTCGGGGGGCACCACAGATACGCAGTATTTT. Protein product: CAVSLSSGGTTDTQYF.

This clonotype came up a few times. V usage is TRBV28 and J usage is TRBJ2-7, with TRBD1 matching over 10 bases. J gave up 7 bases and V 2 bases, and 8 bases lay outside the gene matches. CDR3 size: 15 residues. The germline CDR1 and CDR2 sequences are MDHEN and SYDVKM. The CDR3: CASSLGGQGSGEQYF. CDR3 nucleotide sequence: TGTGCCAGCAGTTTAGGGGGACAGGGGAGTGGAGAGCAGTACTTC.

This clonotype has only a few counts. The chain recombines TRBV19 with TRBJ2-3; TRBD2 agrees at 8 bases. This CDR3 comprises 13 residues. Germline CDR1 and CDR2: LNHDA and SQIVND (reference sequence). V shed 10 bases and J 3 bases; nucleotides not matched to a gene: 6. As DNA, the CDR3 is TGTGCCACCGAGTCGGGGGGGACAGATACGCAGTATTTT. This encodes CATESGGTDTQYF.